This TCR beta chain stems from a study of blood T cell repertoires in COVID-19. Study-level information: Acute and convalescent COVID-19 specimens originated in the United States, Italy and Spain.

This clone was seen more than once but under ten times. The CDR3 extends over 15 amino acids. Germline-derived CDR1 and CDR2 are SGHRS and YFSETQ. Trimming took off 0 bases at V and 2 bases at J, with 12 bases between the two ends. In the authors' workflow: Amplifying reference gene primers gave estimates of nucleated cell counts. Sequenced by immunoSEQ multiplex PCR; TCRdb stores in-frame clones only, minus some. V, J and clone size derive from that table, while D and trimming were established from the DNA sequence. The repertoire has about 98,000 clones, approximately 82% of them found once; the top ten carry approximately 10%.

This rearrangement joins TRBV5-1 to TRBJ2-7; no clear D. The clonotype originates from a man aged 65 to 79 with active or convalescent COVID-19. The sample comprised peripheral blood. As DNA, the CDR3 is TGCGCCAGCAGCTTGGGGCGGTCCTCTCCCTACGAGCAGTACTTC. Translation gives CASSLGRSSPYEQYF.